The sequence of this TCR beta chain was determined in a study of shared clonotypes between healthy human individuals. Study observations and caveats: Rarefaction gave evidence that sorted-subset sequencing remained incomplete despite large depth.

The input for sorted-subset replicate PCRs was around 210 ng DNA, approximately 30,000 T cell genomes. Only in-frame clones appear in the TCRdb table, and some are missing; sequencing was by immunoSEQ multiplex PCR. The sample consists of about 2,500,000 clones, over 85% of them appearing once. Comments on this clone: The antigen remains unidentified. Within the sample, other DNA sequences also encode this same CDR3.

Germline values: CDR1 SNHLY, CDR2 FYNNEI. V lost 6 bases and J 4 bases, leaving 10 bases between the germline ends. CDR3 length equals 12 residues. The receptor's source is a man younger than 35 in good health. The J gene is TRBJ2-7, the V gene TRBV2; perhaps TRBD2 as D (5 bases). The sequencing input was naive CD4+ T cells sorted from blood. Subset denoted: CD45RA+ positively selected. CDR3 bases: TGTGCCAGCAGCCGCGAGGGTTACGAGCAGTACTTC. As protein: CASSREGYEQYF.